Listed below are T cell receptor beta chains from one sample, sequenced in a study of Graves' ophthalmopathy and Graves' hyperthyroidism. TCRdb re-analysed the multiplex PCR reads in MiXCR, keeping a single row per CDR3 protein. The data show about 400,000 distinct CDR3 sequences, about 21% seen once. Sequencing was performed on peripheral blood. The source of these receptors is a woman aged 18-29 years with stable Graves' hyperthyroidism. CDR3s include the opening cysteine and the closing phenylalanine or tryptophan. A D gene is named only where the DNA matches it firmly. Some rows mark clone size as missing; the rest say once, few, many or name a class of expanded clone.

TRBV6-2/TRBV6-3	-	TRBJ2-7	many	CASSYFGSGYEQYF	TGTGCCAGCAGTTACTTCGGGAGTGGGTACGAGCAGTACTTC
TRBV7-8	-	TRBJ1-5	many	CASSLGGRWQPQHF	TGTGCCAGCAGCTTAGGGGGACGGTGGCAGCCCCAGCATTTT
TRBV7-9	-	TRBJ2-2	many	CASRRGAGELFF	TGTGCCAGCAGAAGGGGGGCCGGGGAGCTGTTTTTT
TRBV11-2	-	TRBJ2-7	-	CASSLVVPGGAGEQYF	TGTGCCAGCAGCTTAGTAGTCCCTGGGGGAGCCGGCGAGCAGTACTTC
TRBV6-1	-	TRBJ1-1	once	CASSEMGWDTEAFF	TGTGCCAGCAGTGAAATGGGATGGGACACTGAAGCTTTCTTT
TRBV10-3	TRBD2	TRBJ2-7	many	CAISELAGVYEQYF	TGTGCCATCAGTGAACTAGCGGGAGTCTACGAGCAGTACTTC
TRBV19	TRBD1	TRBJ1-2	many	CASRARTGSNYGYTF	TGTGCCAGTAGGGCCCGGACAGGATCTAACTATGGCTACACCTTC
TRBV20-1	TRBD1	TRBJ1-1	many	CSATPLTGRNTEAFF	TGCAGTGCTACCCCGTTGACAGGGAGGAACACTGAAGCTTTCTTT
TRBV5-1	TRBD2	TRBJ2-7	-	CASSFSGGGEQYF	TGCGCCAGCAGCTTTTCGGGAGGTGGCGAGCAGTACTTC
TRBV20-1	TRBD2	TRBJ2-5	-	CSARQPRLAGFRETQYF	TGCAGTGCTAGGCAGCCGCGACTAGCGGGATTTCGAGAGACCCAGTACTTC
TRBV12-3/TRBV12-4	-	TRBJ1-5	many	CASSLDLWSPNQPQHF	TGTGCCAGCAGTTTAGATTTGTGGTCCCCGAATCAGCCCCAGCATTTT
TRBV28	-	TRBJ2-2	many	CASTPSHSTGELFF	TGTGCCAGCACCCCATCTCACAGCACCGGGGAGCTGTTTTTT
TRBV6-2/TRBV6-3	TRBD2	TRBJ2-2	many	CASSYGASGSTGELFF	TGTGCCAGCAGTTACGGGGCTAGCGGGAGCACCGGGGAGCTGTTTTTT
TRBV28	-	TRBJ2-3	-	CASSKLVGMSDTQYF	TGTGCCAGCAGTAAACTAGTGGGGATGTCAGATACGCAGTATTTT
TRBV2	-	TRBJ2-7	many	CASGQKYEQYF	TGTGCCAGTGGACAGAAATACGAGCAGTACTTC
TRBV20-1	-	TRBJ1-3	many	CSARDAAGSGNTIYF	TGCAGTGCTAGAGATGCGGCCGGCTCTGGAAACACCATATATTTT